These T cell receptor beta chains were read from a single sample in a study of cytomegalovirus exposure and HLA in healthy donors. Assay used: immunoSEQ multiplex PCR; TCRdb lists only in-frame clones, some missing. The data hold 210,000 or so clones, with approximately 82% observed a single time. Sequencing was performed on PBMCs. The origin of the receptors is a man aged 18-30 years in good health and CMV-seronegative. The CDR3 runs from the conserved cysteine through the conserved F or W. The order of the fields is clone size, D gene, J gene, V gene, CDR3 DNA, CDR3 protein. A D gene is named only where the DNA matches it firmly. Rows give clone size only sometimes, using once, few, many, or a class for an expanded clone.

clone_size: -
d_call: -
j_call: TRBJ1-1
v_call: TRBV6-1
cdr3_nt: TGTGCCAGCAGCTATGCCACTGAAGCTTTCTTT
cdr3_aa: CASSYATEAFF

clone_size: -
d_call: TRBD1
j_call: TRBJ2-2
v_call: TRBV28
cdr3_nt: TGTGCCAGCAGCCGGACAGGGCGGGCCGGGGAGCTGTTTTTT
cdr3_aa: CASSRTGRAGELFF

clone_size: -
d_call: -
j_call: TRBJ2-1
v_call: TRBV2
cdr3_nt: TGTGCCAGCAGTGAGCGGGTCGCCTACAATGAGCAGTTCTTC
cdr3_aa: CASSERVAYNEQFF

clone_size: few
d_call: TRBD2
j_call: TRBJ2-1
v_call: TRBV5-4
cdr3_nt: TGTGCCAGCAGCGCTAGACTAGCGGGAGGGCCAAAGGAGCAGTTCTTC
cdr3_aa: CASSARLAGGPKEQFF

clone_size: -
d_call: TRBD1
j_call: TRBJ1-1
v_call: TRBV5-1
cdr3_nt: TGCGCCAGCAGCCCATGGACAGGACACACTGAAGCTTTCTTT
cdr3_aa: CASSPWTGHTEAFF

clone_size: -
d_call: TRBD2
j_call: TRBJ2-3
v_call: TRBV7-8
cdr3_nt: TGTGCCAGCAGCTCAGGGACTAGCGCGGATACGCAGTATTTT
cdr3_aa: CASSSGTSADTQYF

clone_size: -
d_call: TRBD1
j_call: TRBJ2-3
v_call: TRBV6-5
cdr3_nt: TGTGCCAGCGGGACAGGGGGTTTAGATACGCAGTATTTT
cdr3_aa: CASGTGGLDTQYF

clone_size: -
d_call: TRBD1
j_call: TRBJ2-7
v_call: TRBV6-1
cdr3_nt: TGTGCCAGCAGTGAGAAAACAGGGGTTTACGGATCCTACGAGCAGTACTTC
cdr3_aa: CASSEKTGVYGSYEQYF

clone_size: -
d_call: TRBD2
j_call: TRBJ2-5
v_call: TRBV27
cdr3_nt: TGTGCCAGCAGTTTGGGTAGCGGGGCTTTTTACTTC
cdr3_aa: CASSLGSGAFYF

clone_size: few
d_call: -
j_call: TRBJ2-6
v_call: TRBV27
cdr3_nt: TGTGCCAGCGCACCCGGTGTGCGCTCTGGGGCCAACGTCCTGACTTTC
cdr3_aa: CASAPGVRSGANVLTF

clone_size: -
d_call: -
j_call: TRBJ1-4
v_call: TRBV4-1
cdr3_nt: TGCGCCAGCAGCCAAGTTGCAGGGGATCTGAGATGGGGGCTGTTTTTT
cdr3_aa: CASSQVAGDLRWGLFF

clone_size: -
d_call: TRBD1
j_call: TRBJ1-3
v_call: TRBV29-1
cdr3_nt: TGCAGCGTCGGCCTGGGGACAGGGAACACCATATATTTT
cdr3_aa: CSVGLGTGNTIYF

clone_size: -
d_call: -
j_call: TRBJ2-1
v_call: TRBV30
cdr3_nt: TGTGCCTGGAGTCAGGGATTTAGGGGGCAGTTCTTC
cdr3_aa: CAWSQGFRGQFF

clone_size: -
d_call: TRBD1
j_call: TRBJ2-7
v_call: TRBV27
cdr3_nt: TGTGCCAGCAGTTTATCAACCCAGGGTCCGGGACAGACTCCCTACGAGCAGTACTTC
cdr3_aa: CASSLSTQGPGQTPYEQYF

clone_size: -
d_call: -
j_call: TRBJ2-7
v_call: TRBV6-1
cdr3_nt: TGTGCCAGCACTCCGACTCGGAAATACGAGCAGTACTTT
cdr3_aa: CASTPTRKYEQYF

clone_size: -
d_call: -
j_call: TRBJ2-3
v_call: TRBV2
cdr3_nt: TGTGCCACCCGACTAGATACGCAGTATTTT
cdr3_aa: CATRLDTQYF

clone_size: -
d_call: -
j_call: TRBJ2-1
v_call: TRBV2
cdr3_nt: TGTGCCAGCAGTGACGGGTGGAATAGAAATGAGCAGTTCTTC
cdr3_aa: CASSDGWNRNEQFF

clone_size: once
d_call: -
j_call: TRBJ1-2
v_call: TRBV5-4
cdr3_nt: TGTGCCAGCAGCTTCGGGGGAAAGATGGATGGCTACACCTTC
cdr3_aa: CASSFGGKMDGYTF

clone_size: -
d_call: -
j_call: TRBJ2-7
v_call: TRBV5-1
cdr3_nt: TGCGCCAGCAGCTCGTTGGCAGGGGCTCTCCACGAGCAGTACTTC
cdr3_aa: CASSSLAGALHEQYF

clone_size: few
d_call: TRBD1
j_call: TRBJ1-2
v_call: TRBV6-5
cdr3_nt: TGTGCCAGCAGCCCGACAGGGGGCGACTATGGCTACACCTTC
cdr3_aa: CASSPTGGDYGYTF

clone_size: -
d_call: -
j_call: TRBJ2-1
v_call: TRBV10-3
cdr3_nt: TGTGCCACCGAACCGGGACTGGCGGACAATGAGCAGTTCTTC
cdr3_aa: CATEPGLADNEQFF

clone_size: -
d_call: TRBD2
j_call: TRBJ2-3
v_call: TRBV7-9
cdr3_nt: TGTGCCAGCAGCACAGACGGACTAGCGTCAGATACGCAGTATTTT
cdr3_aa: CASSTDGLASDTQYF

clone_size: -
d_call: -
j_call: TRBJ2-2
v_call: TRBV7-9
cdr3_nt: TGTGCCAGCAGCTTAGATGGGTCTCTCGGGACCGGGGAGCTGTTTTTT
cdr3_aa: CASSLDGSLGTGELFF

clone_size: -
d_call: TRBD1
j_call: TRBJ1-3
v_call: TRBV28
cdr3_nt: TGTGCCAGCAGCCTTTTCCATTTGAGGGGGCTCCGACAGGACTTGATGAGAGGAAACACCATATATTTT
cdr3_aa: CASSLFHLRGLRQDLMRGNTIYF

clone_size: -
d_call: -
j_call: TRBJ1-1
v_call: TRBV30
cdr3_nt: TGTGCCTCGGGGAAGGGCCCTGAAGCTTTCTTT
cdr3_aa: CASGKGPEAFF

clone_size: few
d_call: TRBD2
j_call: TRBJ2-3
v_call: TRBV19
cdr3_nt: TGTGCCACCGATGGGAGGGCGCCAGATACGCAGTATTTT
cdr3_aa: CATDGRAPDTQYF

clone_size: -
d_call: TRBD1
j_call: TRBJ2-7
v_call: TRBV2
cdr3_nt: TGTGCCAGCAACCCGGGACAGGGGATCTACGAGCAGTACTTC
cdr3_aa: CASNPGQGIYEQYF

clone_size: -
d_call: TRBD2
j_call: TRBJ2-2
v_call: TRBV12-5
cdr3_nt: TGTGCTAGTGGTCTTTCCCCGGCTAGCGGCGGGCCCGGGGAGCTGTTTTTT
cdr3_aa: CASGLSPASGGPGELFF

clone_size: -
d_call: TRBD1
j_call: TRBJ2-7
v_call: TRBV6-1
cdr3_nt: TGTGCCAGCAGTCAAGGGGGGGACAGGGGTGGTGGAGAGCAGTACTTC
cdr3_aa: CASSQGGDRGGGEQYF

clone_size: -
d_call: -
j_call: TRBJ2-7
v_call: TRBV4-1
cdr3_nt: TGCGCCAGCAGCCAAGATTTTCGTGTGGAGTTCTCCTACGAGCAGTACTTC
cdr3_aa: CASSQDFRVEFSYEQYF

clone_size: -
d_call: TRBD2
j_call: TRBJ2-7
v_call: TRBV13
cdr3_nt: TGTGCCAGCAGCTGGATACTAGCGGCTCCCTACGAGCAGTACTTC
cdr3_aa: CASSWILAAPYEQYF

clone_size: once
d_call: -
j_call: TRBJ2-2
v_call: TRBV30
cdr3_nt: TGTGCCTGGAGTGTAGGGAGGAACACCGGGGAGCTGTTTTTT
cdr3_aa: CAWSVGRNTGELFF

clone_size: once
d_call: TRBD1
j_call: TRBJ1-1
v_call: TRBV5-1
cdr3_nt: TGCGCCAGCAGCTTGGGACAGGGATTAGACACTGAAGCTTTCTTT
cdr3_aa: CASSLGQGLDTEAFF

clone_size: -
d_call: TRBD2
j_call: TRBJ2-3
v_call: TRBV2
cdr3_nt: TGTGCCAGCAGTGAGATACTAGCGGGTCTCACAGATACGCAGTATTTT
cdr3_aa: CASSEILAGLTDTQYF

clone_size: -
d_call: -
j_call: TRBJ1-2
v_call: TRBV28
cdr3_nt: TGTGCCAGCGGGGCGACAAGGGGCTACACCTTC
cdr3_aa: CASGATRGYTF

clone_size: -
d_call: TRBD2
j_call: TRBJ2-1
v_call: TRBV7-3
cdr3_nt: TGTGCCAGCAGCTCGGGACTAGCGGGAGGCAAGCAGTTCTTC
cdr3_aa: CASSSGLAGGKQFF

clone_size: -
d_call: TRBD2
j_call: TRBJ2-3
v_call: TRBV5-1
cdr3_nt: TGCGCCAGCAGCTTGATGGCGGGAGGGCCCACAGATACGCAGTATTTT
cdr3_aa: CASSLMAGGPTDTQYF